Shown below are 19 T cell receptor beta chains from a single sample sequenced in a study of T cells after yellow fever vaccination. TCRdb reprocessed the 5' RACE reads with MiXCR, giving one entry per CDR3 protein. The sample consists of about 22,000 distinct CDR3 sequences, less than 5.5% of them appearing once. The sequences come from PBMCs, either bulk or a sorted T-cell subset (CD4+, CD8+, memory, or dextramer-sorted; not recorded which), collected about 49 days after the first yellow fever vaccination. Receptors originate from a man younger than 35 who received the YFV17D yellow fever vaccine.

Comment on this clonotype: This clone may be a read error of a much larger clone one base away. The chain uses TRBV11-2 and TRBJ2-3; D gene uncertain. V lost 5 bases and J 4 bases, leaving 16 bases between the germline ends. The CDR3 totals 15 residues. Germline lookup yields CDR1 SGHAT and CDR2 FQNNGV. The CDR3 loop is CASSQTGLSADTQYF. The CDR3 DNA reads as TGTGCCAGCAGCCAGACCGGGCTGAGCGCAGATACGCAGTATTTT.

This clonotype was seen only a few times. The chain combines TRBV4-2 with TRBJ2-3; 7 nucleotides line up with TRBD1. The CDR3 is made up of 16 amino acids. In germline, CDR1 is LGHNA, CDR2 YNFKEQ. V was pared by 0 bases and J by 6 bases, with 9 bases of the junction left unmatched. The CDR3 protein is CASSQDARGSRDTQYF. CDR3 nucleotides: TGTGCCAGCAGCCAAGACGCCAGGGGGTCTCGGGATACGCAGTATTTT.

The sample holds many counts of this clonotype. V and J are TRBV7-3 and TRBJ2-7; 8 nucleotides agree with TRBD2. With V trimmed by 5 bases and J by 3 bases, 9 bases remained unmatched. This CDR3 is built from 15 residues. The V gene's germline CDR1 is SGHTA and CDR2 FQGTGA. CDR3 coding DNA: TGTGCCAGCAGCCCTATGCCGGGACTAGGCTACGAGCAGTACTTC. Encoded protein: CASSPMPGLGYEQYF.

This clonotype was recorded at least ten times. The V call is TRBV20-1, the J call TRBJ1-5, with TRBD1 as a possible D gene (6 bases). V was trimmed by 0 bases and J by 7 bases, leaving 10 bases between them. This CDR3 is built from 13 residues. CDR1 DFQATT and CDR2 SNEGSKA come from the germline V gene (reference sequence). The CDR3 loop reads CSARDRGSQPQHF. The CDR3 region has the DNA TGCAGTGCTAGAGATAGGGGGTCACAGCCCCAGCATTTT.

The chain carries TRBV20-1 and TRBJ2-1; TRBD2 matches at 8 bases. CDR3 length equals 15 residues. Germline values: CDR1 DFQATT, CDR2 SNEGSKA (reference sequence). J gave up 6 bases and V 5 bases, and 12 bases lay outside the gene matches. In DNA, the CDR3 is TGCAGTGCTGGTCGGCCAGCGGGGGTATCCAATGAGCAGTTCTTC. It codes for CSAGRPAGVSNEQFF.

In this sample, this clonotype turned up many times. V usage is TRBV5-4 and J usage is TRBJ2-7; TRBD2 matches 8 bases. Per germline, CDR1 SGHNT and CDR2 YYREEE (reference sequence). V was clipped by 2 bases and J by 6 bases; unmatched bases: 10. The length of the CDR3 is 15 residues. Here the CDR3 reads CASSLHPGTRGEQYV. The CDR3 nucleotides read TGTGCCAGCAGCTTACATCCCGGGACTAGAGGCGAGCAGTACGTC.

Only a few counts were recorded for this clonotype. The chain recombines TRBV11-1 with TRBJ2-4, with 9 bases identical to TRBD1. This CDR3 has 20 residues. The germline V gene encodes CDR1 SGHAT and CDR2 FQDESV (reference sequence). J lost 2 bases, V lost 1 base, and 15 bases had no gene match. The CDR3 here is CASSLVPSGQGSFPKNIQYF. CDR3 DNA sequence: TGTGCCAGCAGCTTAGTCCCCTCGGGACAGGGTTCTTTCCCCAAAAACATTCAGTACTTC.

This clonotype was observed at least ten times. The CDR3 loop is CASSQESWGGYTF. For the CDR3, the DNA is TGCGCCAGCAGCCAAGAGTCCTGGGGTGGCTACACCTTC. V gene TRBV4-3 combines with J gene TRBJ1-2; D gene ambiguous. The V and J ends lost 0 bases and 7 bases respectively, with 9 bases between them. This CDR3 has 13 amino acids. The V gene's germline CDR1 is LGHNA and CDR2 YSLEER.

This clonotype was counted ten times or more. This chain joins TRBV7-2 and TRBJ2-5; TRBD2 matches at 9 bases. Looked up from germline, CDR1 is SGHTA and CDR2 is FQGNSA. V lost 6 bases and J lost 4; bases outside the gene matches: 15. The CDR3 sequence is 17 residues long. The CDR3 loop is CASRLPFGGGAGETQYF. CDR3 coding DNA: TGTGCCAGCAGGTTACCCTTCGGCGGGGGGGCCGGAGAGACCCAGTACTTC.

This clonotype was detected ten times or more. This rearrangement joins TRBV5-1 to TRBJ1-1; D is undetermined. CDR3 length equals 13 residues. Germline V gene sequence: CDR1 SGHRS, CDR2 YFSETQ. V lost 1 base, J lost 7 bases, and 11 bases lay in between. The CDR3 region is CASSLTDGIEAFF. The CDR3 DNA reads TGCGCCAGCAGCTTGACGGATGGGATTGAAGCTTTCTTT.

Ten or more counts support this clonotype. The rearrangement joins TRBV7-2 to TRBJ1-2, with D possibly being TRBD1 (5 bases). CDR1 and CDR2 (germline): SGHTA, FQGNSA. The CDR3 runs to 12 residues. Trimming left V 4 bases short and J 8 bases short, with 11 bases between. The DNA of the CDR3 is TGTGCCAGCAGCTCACAGGAGGGGGGCTACACCTTC. Amino acid sequence: CASSSQEGGYTF.

This clonotype has a count of ten or more. The chain has TRBV5-5 and TRBJ2-3; TRBD1 aligns across 7 bases. The CDR3 contains 12 residues. J was trimmed by 0 bases and V by 10 bases; bases with no gene match: 2. The germline V gene encodes CDR1 SGHKS and CDR2 YYEKEE (reference sequence). The CDR3 DNA follows: TGTGCCGGGGGACAGAGCACAGATACGCAGTATTTT. Translating gives CAGGQSTDTQYF.

This clonotype was recorded many times. The chain is built from TRBV27 and TRBJ2-2; 8 nucleotides match TRBD1. CDR1 MNHEY and CDR2 SMNVEV come from the germline V gene (reference sequence). CDR3 length equals 14 residues. V shed 3 bases, J shed 9 bases, and the junction held 6 bases outside the gene matches. CDR3 residues: CASSFWQGARELFF. CDR3 sequence (DNA): TGTGCCAGCAGTTTTTGGCAGGGGGCTAGGGAGCTGTTTTTT.

In its sample, this clonotype was seen many times. For the CDR3, the DNA is TGTGCCATCAGTGAAGAAACCCCGAACACCGGGGAGCTGTTTTTT. Its translation is CAISEETPNTGELFF. This rearrangement joins TRBV10-3 to TRBJ2-2; D not certain. CDR3 size: 15 residues. CDR1 is ENHRY, CDR2 SYGVKD, per germline. Trimming stripped 3 bases from V and 0 bases from J, with 8 bases between.

Comment on this clonotype: One base away lies a much larger clone, so this may be a sequencing read error. V usage is TRBV11-2 and J usage is TRBJ1-5; TRBD1 matches 7 bases. The CDR3 sequence is 15 residues long. CDR1 and CDR2 (germline): SGHAT, FQNNGV. The CDR3 DNA follows: TGTGCCAGCAGCGGACACAGGGGCTCCAATCAGCCCCACCATTTT. This translates into CASSGHRGSNQPHHF.

This clonotype occurred many times. The chain has TRBV30 and TRBJ2-1, with D unresolved. This CDR3 has 12 amino acids. Germline loops: CDR1 GTSNPN, CDR2 SVGIG (reference sequence). Trimming removed 3 bases from V and 6 bases from J, with 9 bases in between. The CDR3: CAWRLGSNEQFF. As DNA, the CDR3 is TGTGCCTGGAGACTGGGGTCCAATGAGCAGTTCTTC.

In this sample, this clonotype turned up many times. V usage is TRBV13 and J usage is TRBJ2-1, with unresolved D. The CDR3 consists of 12 residues. Germline V gene sequence: CDR1 PRHDT, CDR2 FYEKMQ (reference sequence). The V end was cut by 5 bases, the J end by 7 bases, with 9 bases between. The CDR3 loop reads CASSLVFNEQFF. The CDR3, as DNA: TGTGCCAGCAGCCTAGTATTTAATGAGCAGTTCTTC.

This clonotype was observed many times. The J gene is TRBJ2-1, the V gene TRBV18, with 7 positions matching TRBD1. Trimming took 5 bases from V and 6 from J; bases not matched to a gene: 4. The CDR3 covers 13 residues. Germline assignment: CDR1 KGHSH and CDR2 LQKENI. The CDR3 is CASSFTGVNEQFF. CDR3 nucleotides: TGTGCCAGCTCATTTACAGGGGTCAATGAGCAGTTCTTC.

This clonotype showed up many times. CDR3 bases: TGTGCCAGCAACTGGAACACTGGCGGCTACACCTTC. This encodes CASNWNTGGYTF. The gene calls are TRBV5-6 and TRBJ1-2; D gene uncertain. Trimming cost V 6 bases and J 8 bases, with 14 bases left between them. Germline V gene data show CDR1 as SGHDT and CDR2 as YYEEEE. CDR3 size: 12 residues. Complete variable domain (other parts from reference TRBV5-6 and TRBJ1-2): DAGVTQSPTHLIKTRGQQVTLRCSPKSGHDTVSWYQQALGQGPQFIFQYYEEEERQRGNFPDRFSGHQFPNYSSELNVNALLLGDSALYLCASNWNTGGYTFGSGTRLTVV.